The T cell receptor beta chain described here comes from a study of human thymus T cells. Concerning this clone itself: No antigen is known for it.

The junction had 14 bases not matched to a gene; V was cut back by 3 bases and J by 9 bases. Germline CDR1 reads MNHEY; CDR2 reads SMNVEV (reference sequence). The CDR3 spans 16 residues. The protocol was immunoSEQ multiplex PCR, while the TCRdb copy is restricted to in-frame clones and leaves out a portion. The sample yields tens of thousands of clones, 94% seen once. Among the donors, all were healthy Finnish infants having corrective surgery for congenital heart defects. An approximately 0.5-1 mL peripheral blood aliquot was taken intraoperatively from four of eight donors. Study-wide findings and caveats: Gene usage for V and J segments appeared biased in thymic and blood repertoires.

V gene TRBV27 combines with J gene TRBJ2-1; 7 bases are shared with TRBD2. The sequence was collected from a boy in the first two years of life with a congenital heart defect but otherwise immunologically healthy. Sequences were obtained from blood. The CDR3: CASSFFAGGGSSEQFF. In nucleotides, the CDR3 is TGTGCCAGCAGTTTTTTTGCTGGCGGGGGATCGAGTGAGCAGTTCTTC.